The T cell receptor (beta chain) under discussion was sequenced for a study of blood T cell repertoires in COVID-19. As for the study in general: T cells, B-cell-depleted T cells, or PBMCs provided the cDNA or gDNA that served as material.

Assignment of participants to cohorts was predicated upon participant-reported clinical history. Looked up from germline, CDR1 is SGHRS and CDR2 is YFSETQ. The junction had 2 bases not matched to a gene; V was cut back by 0 bases and J by 4 bases. This CDR3 has 15 residues. Study processing details: Estimation of nucleated cell counts relied on the amplification of reference gene primers. Using immunoSEQ multiplex PCR, the repertoire was profiled, and TCRdb retains in-frame clones only, with some absent. D and trimming were read from the DNA, whereas the V and J calls and clone size are those reported in that table. The table lists 300,000 to 350,000 clones, 65% to 90% of them singletons, with roughly 4% in the top ten.

V is TRBV5-1 and J is TRBJ2-1; 9 bases map to TRBD2. Material: PBMCs or T cells enriched from blood (not recorded which). This TCR derives from a woman in her thirties or forties with acute COVID-19. The CDR3 spells CASSLVLAGYNEQFF. In DNA, the CDR3 is TGCGCCAGCAGCTTGGTACTAGCGGGTTACAATGAGCAGTTCTTC.